This entry lists 9 T cell receptor beta chains sequenced from one sample in a study of shared clonotypes between healthy human individuals. The protocol was immunoSEQ multiplex PCR, while the TCRdb copy is restricted to in-frame clones and leaves out a portion. The table includes 2,500,000 or so clones, just over 90% detected once. Sequenced sample: naive CD4+ T cells sorted from blood. Subset of the sample: CD45RA+ positively selected. These TCRs come from a man aged 18 to 29 in good health.

V is TRBV5-1 and J is TRBJ2-3; TRBD1 is a possible D gene (5 bases). The CDR3 extends over 13 amino acids. Germline lookup yields CDR1 SGHRS and CDR2 YFSETQ. V lost 5 bases, J lost 5 bases, and 12 bases lay in between. Here the CDR3 reads CASRMGRRDTQYF. In DNA, the CDR3 is TGCGCCAGCAGGATGGGGCGGAGAGATACGCAGTATTTT.

The chain couples TRBV11-2 to TRBJ2-3; weak D call: TRBD1 (6 bases). The CDR3 has 12 residues. The germline V gene has CDR1 SGHAT and CDR2 FQNNGV. V lost 7 bases, J lost 10 bases, and 15 bases lay in between. For the CDR3, the DNA is TGTGCCAGCACCAAACAGGGTACTTCGCAGTATTTT. This codes for CASTKQGTSQYF. Complete variable domain (other parts from reference TRBV11-2 and TRBJ2-3): EAGVAQSPRYKIIEKRQSVAFWCNPISGHATLYWYQQILGQGPKLLIQFQNNGVVDDSQLPKDRFSAERLKGVDSTLKIQPAKLEDSAVYLCASTKQGTSQYFGPGTRLTVL.

V usage is TRBV2 and J usage is TRBJ2-5, with D possibly being TRBD1 or TRBD2 (5 bases each). This CDR3 spans 13 amino acids. Trimming removed 6 bases from V and 4 bases from J, with 12 bases in between. Germline assignment: CDR1 SNHLY and CDR2 FYNNEI. The CDR3 loop reads CASRWGSPETQYF. CDR3 DNA: TGTGCCAGCAGATGGGGGTCCCCAGAGACCCAGTACTTC. The full variable domain, rest sourced from reference TRBV2 and TRBJ2-5, is EPEVTQTPSHQVTQMGQEVILRCVPISNHLYFYWYRQILGQKVEFLVSFYNNEISEKSEIFDDQFSVERPDGSNFTLKIRSTKLEDSAMYFCASRWGSPETQYFGPGTRLLVL.

This clone showed up just once. The rearrangement joins TRBV27 to TRBJ1-1, with D tentatively TRBD1 (6 bases). The CDR3 extends over 13 amino acids. CDR1 is MNHEY, CDR2 SMNVEV, per germline (reference sequence). V shed 6 bases and J shed 2 bases, with 10 bases lying between them. The CDR3 reads CASSDRINTEAFF. The CDR3 DNA is TGTGCCAGCAGCGACAGGATTAACACTGAAGCTTTCTTT.

The J gene is TRBJ1-6, the V gene TRBV2; D possibly corresponds to TRBD1 (6 bases). Per the germline V gene, CDR1 is SNHLY and CDR2 is FYNNEI. The CDR3 sequence is 13 residues long. Trimming took 7 bases from V and 8 from J, leaving 12 bases between them. The chain's CDR3 is CASTRQEDSPLHF. CDR3 sequence (DNA): TGTGCCAGCACCCGACAGGAGGATTCACCCCTCCACTTT.

This chain joins TRBV6-4 and TRBJ1-1, with D unresolved. The CDR3 has 13 residues. Trimming took 4 bases from V and 2 from J, leaving 8 bases between them. The germline V gene has CDR1 MRHNA and CDR2 SNTAGT. The CDR3 spells CASSARENTEAFF. Written as DNA, the CDR3 is TGTGCCAGCAGTGCTAGGGAAAACACTGAAGCTTTCTTT.

The V gene is TRBV5-4, the J gene TRBJ2-1, with TRBD2 identical over 12 bases. After removal of 0 bases from V and 0 bases from J, the junction contained 4 bases not matched to a gene. Germline V lookup: CDR1 SGHNT, CDR2 YYREEE (reference sequence). This CDR3 is 18 amino acids long. As DNA, the CDR3 is TGTGCCAGCAGCTTGGAATGGACTAGCGGGACCTCCTACAATGAGCAGTTCTTC. Its translation: CASSLEWTSGTSYNEQFF.

The chain has TRBV18 and TRBJ2-5; the match to TRBD2 covers 10 bases. The CDR3 extends over 15 amino acids. J was trimmed by 0 bases and V by 3 bases; bases with no gene match: 1. Germline values: CDR1 KGHSH, CDR2 LQKENI. The CDR3: CASSPGLAYQETQYF. CDR3 DNA sequence: TGTGCCAGCTCACCGGGACTAGCGTACCAAGAGACCCAGTACTTC.

The chain has TRBV15 and TRBJ2-1, with D perhaps matching TRBD2 (5 bases). The CDR3 length is 13 residues. From germline, CDR1 is LNHNV and CDR2 YYDKDF (reference sequence). V was pared by 5 bases and J by 10 bases, with 15 bases between. CDR3 sequence reads: CATSWGDRQEQFF. The CDR3 DNA is TGTGCCACCAGCTGGGGAGATCGGCAGGAGCAGTTCTTC.